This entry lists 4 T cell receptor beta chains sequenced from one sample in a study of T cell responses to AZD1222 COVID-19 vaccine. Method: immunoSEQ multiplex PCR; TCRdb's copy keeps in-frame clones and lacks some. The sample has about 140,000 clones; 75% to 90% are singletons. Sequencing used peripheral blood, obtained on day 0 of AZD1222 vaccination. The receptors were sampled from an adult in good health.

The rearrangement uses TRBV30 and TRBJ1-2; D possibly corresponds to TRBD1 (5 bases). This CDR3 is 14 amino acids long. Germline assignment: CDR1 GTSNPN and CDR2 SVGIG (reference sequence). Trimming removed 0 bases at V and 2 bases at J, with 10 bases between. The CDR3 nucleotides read TGTGCCTGGAGTGTAGCCTGGGGCAACTATGGCTACACCTTC. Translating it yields CAWSVAWGNYGYTF.

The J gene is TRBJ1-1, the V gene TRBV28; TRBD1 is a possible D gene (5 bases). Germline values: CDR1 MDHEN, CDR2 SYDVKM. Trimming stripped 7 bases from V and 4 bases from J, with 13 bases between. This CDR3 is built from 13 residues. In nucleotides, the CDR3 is TGTGCCAGCACCTGGGGGGGGATCACTGAAGCTTTCTTT. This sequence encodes CASTWGGITEAFF.

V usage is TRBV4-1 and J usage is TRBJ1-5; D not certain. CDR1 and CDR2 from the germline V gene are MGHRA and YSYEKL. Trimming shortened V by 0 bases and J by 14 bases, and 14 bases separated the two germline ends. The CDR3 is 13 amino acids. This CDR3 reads CASSQDPGRPKHF. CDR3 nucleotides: TGCGCCAGCAGCCAAGATCCGGGCCGCCCTAAGCATTTT.

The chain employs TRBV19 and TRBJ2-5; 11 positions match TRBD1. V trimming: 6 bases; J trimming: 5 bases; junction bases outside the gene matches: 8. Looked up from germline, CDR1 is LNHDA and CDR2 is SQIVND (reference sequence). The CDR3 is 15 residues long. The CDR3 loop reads CASSSWTGGRETQYF. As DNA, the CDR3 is TGTGCCAGTAGCTCTTGGACAGGGGGCCGTGAGACCCAGTACTTC.